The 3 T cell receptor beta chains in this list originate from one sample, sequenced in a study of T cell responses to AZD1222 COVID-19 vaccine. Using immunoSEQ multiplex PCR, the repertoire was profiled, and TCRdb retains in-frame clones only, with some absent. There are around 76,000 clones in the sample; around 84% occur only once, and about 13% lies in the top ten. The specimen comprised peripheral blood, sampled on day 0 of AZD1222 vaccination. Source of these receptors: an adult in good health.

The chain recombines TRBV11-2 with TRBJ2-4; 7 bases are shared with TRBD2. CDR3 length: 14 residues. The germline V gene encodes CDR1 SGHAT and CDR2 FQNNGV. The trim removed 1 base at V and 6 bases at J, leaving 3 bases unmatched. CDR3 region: CASSLGERGNIQYF. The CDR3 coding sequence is TGTGCCAGCAGCTTAGGGGAGCGGGGAAACATTCAGTACTTC.

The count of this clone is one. CDR3 loop: CASSEWQTAKNIQYF. CDR3 nucleotide sequence: TGTGCCAGCAGTGAATGGCAGACGGCCAAAAACATTCAGTACTTC. The chain combines TRBV6-1 with TRBJ2-4; D call uncertain. Germline CDR1 and CDR2: MNHNS and SASEGT. V was cut by 2 bases and J by 1 base, with 9 bases left in between. CDR3 length equals 15 residues.

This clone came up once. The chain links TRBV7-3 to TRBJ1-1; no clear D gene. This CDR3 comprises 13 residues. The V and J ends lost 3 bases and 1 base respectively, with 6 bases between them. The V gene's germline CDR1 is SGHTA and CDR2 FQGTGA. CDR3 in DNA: TGTGCCAGCAGCTTCTCTACGAACACTGAAGCTTTCTTT. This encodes CASSFSTNTEAFF. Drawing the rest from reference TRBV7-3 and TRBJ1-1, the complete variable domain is GAGVSQTPSNKVTEKGKYVELRCDPISGHTALYWYRQSLGQGPEFLIYFQGTGAADDSGLPNDRFFAVRPEGSVSTLKIQRTERGDSAVYLCASSFSTNTEAFFGQGTRLTVV.